This entry lists 2 T cell receptor beta chains sequenced from one sample in a study of blood T cell repertoires in COVID-19. Using immunoSEQ multiplex PCR, the repertoire was profiled, and TCRdb retains in-frame clones only, with some absent. The data show approximately 45,000 clones, around 86% seen once. The sample comprised peripheral blood. The receptor set was obtained from a human donor in a cohort sampled during active COVID-19.

The V call is TRBV10-3, the J call TRBJ1-1, with 9 bases fitting TRBD1. The CDR3 spans 15 residues. Germline V gene data show CDR1 as ENHRY and CDR2 as SYGVKD. Losses at the gene ends were 3 bases for V and 5 bases for J; bases not matched to a gene: 7. This CDR3 is CAISDPGQGRTEAFF. In DNA form, the CDR3 reads TGTGCCATCAGTGACCCGGGACAGGGAAGGACTGAAGCTTTCTTT.

The rearrangement uses TRBV24-1 and TRBJ2-1; D is unclear. With 1 base removed from V and 0 bases from J, the gap between germline ends came to 9 bases. Germline CDR1 and CDR2: KGHDR and SFDVKD. The CDR3 is 16 amino acids. The CDR3 DNA follows: TGTGCCACCAGTGATTTAAGCGCCCGCTCCTACAATGAGCAGTTCTTC. This sequence encodes CATSDLSARSYNEQFF.